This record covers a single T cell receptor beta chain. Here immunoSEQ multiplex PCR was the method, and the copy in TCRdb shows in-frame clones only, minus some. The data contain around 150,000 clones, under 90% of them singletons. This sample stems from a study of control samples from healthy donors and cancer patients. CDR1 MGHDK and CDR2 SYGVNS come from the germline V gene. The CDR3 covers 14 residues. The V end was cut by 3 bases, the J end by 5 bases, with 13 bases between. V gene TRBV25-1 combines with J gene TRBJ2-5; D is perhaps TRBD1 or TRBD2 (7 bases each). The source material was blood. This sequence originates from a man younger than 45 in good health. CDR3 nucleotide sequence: TGTGCCAGCAGTGAGCCAGGGGGAGGGGAGACCCAGTACTTC. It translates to CASSEPGGGETQYF. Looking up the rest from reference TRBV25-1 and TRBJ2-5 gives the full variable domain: EADIYQTPRYLVIGTGKKITLECSQTMGHDKMYWYQQDPGMELHLIHYSYGVNSTEKGDLSSESTVSRIRTEHFPLTLESARPSHTSQYLCASSEPGGGETQYFGPGTRLLVL.